Sequencing of this TCR beta chain was carried out in a study of T cell responses to AZD1222 COVID-19 vaccine. Whole-study context: Second doses were pooled across both intervals (about 4 or about 12 weeks).

Profiled with immunoSEQ multiplex PCR; TCRdb holds only in-frame clones, not every one. Of 65,000 to 85,000 clones listed, more than 85% were seen once; the top ten hold about 5.2%. Regarding this clone: What it recognizes is unknown.

General study findings and limits: Dominant at 160-218 and 743-854, vaccine-associated CD4 TCRs also spanned spike.

Germline CDR1 reads MDHEN; CDR2 reads SYDVKM. The CDR3 is 17 amino acids. Germline trimming cut 7 bases from V and 5 bases from J; bases unmatched to any gene: 19. The source of this sequence is an adult in good health. The rearrangement links TRBV28 to TRBJ2-5, with 7 positions matching TRBD1. Specimen: peripheral blood, collected on day 0 of AZD1222 vaccination. CDR3 in amino acids: CASTTKTRQGPRETQYF. The CDR3 bases are TGTGCCAGCACCACTAAGACCCGACAGGGCCCAAGGGAGACCCAGTACTTC.